This T cell receptor beta chain was obtained from a study of OX40 agonist ivuxolimab in advanced cancers. Trimming left V 5 bases short and J 6 bases short, with 13 bases between. The germline gives CDR1 SGHAT, CDR2 FQDESV (reference sequence). The CDR3 contains 14 residues. Sequencing used immunoSEQ multiplex PCR; TCRdb keeps in-frame clones, though not all of them. This sample has about 96,000 clones, with under 85% found just once. The chain carries TRBV11-1 and TRBJ2-2; D unresolved. The sequence came from an adult with an advanced solid tumor such as melanoma, head and neck, liver or kidney cancer. Specimen: CD4+ or CD8+ T cells sorted from blood, collected in a trial of the OX40 agonist ivuxolimab. For the CDR3, the DNA is TGTGCCAGCAGCCCCAGACGGTGGGCCGGGGAGCTGTTTTTT. Translating it yields CASSPRRWAGELFF.